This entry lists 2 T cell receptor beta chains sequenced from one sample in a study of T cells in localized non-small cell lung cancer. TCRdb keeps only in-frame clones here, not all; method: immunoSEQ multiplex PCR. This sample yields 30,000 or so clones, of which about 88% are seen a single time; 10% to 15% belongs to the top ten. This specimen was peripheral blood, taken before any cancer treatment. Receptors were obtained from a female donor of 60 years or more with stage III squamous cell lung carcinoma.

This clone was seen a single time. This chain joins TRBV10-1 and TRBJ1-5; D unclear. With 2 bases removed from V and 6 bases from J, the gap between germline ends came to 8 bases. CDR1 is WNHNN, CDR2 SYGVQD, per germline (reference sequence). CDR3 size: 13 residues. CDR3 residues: CASSETGFQPQHF. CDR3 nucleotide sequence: TGCGCCAGCAGTGAGACCGGGTTTCAGCCCCAGCATTTT.

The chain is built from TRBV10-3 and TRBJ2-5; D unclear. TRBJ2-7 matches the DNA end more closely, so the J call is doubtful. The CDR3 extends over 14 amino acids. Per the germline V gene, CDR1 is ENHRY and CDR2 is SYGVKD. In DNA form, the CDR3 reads TGTGCCATCAGTGAAAGTCCCCCTCGGAACGAGCAGTACTTC. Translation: CAISESPPRNEQYF.